Given below is one TCR beta chain in context. Its cognate antigen has yet to be identified. Base qualities are not provided; no much larger clone lies one nucleotide away. The data were taken from a study of blood T cell repertoires in COVID-19 (TCRdb year 2020). For the study in its entirety: The collaborator samples originated in the United States, Italy and Spain and spanned the acute and convalescent phases of COVID-19. Deeply sampled blood TCRbeta repertoires from subjects exposed to, actively infected with, or recovered from COVID-19 were included in the dataset. The samples were drawn from the first 160 participants of the ongoing ImmuneRACE study and from roughly 1,300 subjects provided by 6 global collaborators. The prospective study material was composed of cDNA or gDNA derived from T cells, B-cell-depleted T cells, or PBMCs. Where HLA class I and class II types were available, the types were taken from metadata supplied by the sample provider, not from assay-based typing. The repertoires were released in a freely available public database meant as a resource for research on the immune response to SARS-CoV-2. Nearly every sample came with metadata listing a de-identified subject ID, COVID-19 status, age in years and sex.

The study at large found these results: Clinical and demographic metadata were provided uncurated, with the amount varying by source and participant.

Each collaborating institution followed its own protocols to collect whole blood in K2EDTA tubes. For TCRbeta analysis, collaborator samples were shipped as frozen whole blood, as isolated PBMCs, or as DNA extracted from either sample type. The immunoSEQ Assay, a bias-controlled multiplex PCR, was used to amplify TCRbeta CDR3 regions from genomic DNA. Under the source paper's analysis protocol: Nucleated cell counts per sample were estimated from amplification of reference gene primers within the assay. To quantify the absolute abundance of each unique TCRbeta CDR3 rearrangement, sequence reads were collapsed and filtered. Productive Simpson clonality was computed per sample as the square root of Simpson's diversity index over productive rearrangements. In TCRdb, the immuneACCESS table is reduced to in-frame sequences with V and J assigned. These tables do not hold every clone; where another copy was compared, an unresolved V gene accounts for under half, and the others remain unexplained. The DNA was the basis for D and trimming; V, J and clone size are from that table. Present in this sample are roughly 80,000 clones, roughly 86% of which were seen just once. The ten largest make up more than 1.5% of the sample.

The sample taken for sequencing was peripheral blood. The receptor's source is a woman in her sixties or seventies with acute or convalescent COVID-19.

The bases read TGTGCCACCAGGGATGGACAGATGAACACTGAAGCTTTCTTT. This encodes CATRDGQMNTEAFF. The sequence is built from TRBV24-1 and TRBJ1-1; TRBD1 is a possible D gene, resting on 6 matching bases. The CDR3 spans 14 residues, from the cysteine through the phenylalanine. Only the CDR3 part of the read is kept: 42 bases, read in frame from the first base. According to the germline V gene, CDR1 reads KGHDR and CDR2 reads SFDVKD. V was cut back by 7 bases and J by 0 bases, leaving a gap of 11 bases between them.